This T cell receptor (beta chain) was sequenced in a study of breast tumors, draining lymph nodes, adjacent tissues. After removal of 3 bases from V and 5 bases from J, the junction contained 4 bases not matched to a gene. The CDR3 is 14 residues long. CDR1 SGHAT and CDR2 FQNNGV come from the germline V gene. Axillary draining lymph nodes of breast cancer patients supplied the node samples. Each CDR3 protein gets one entry after TCRdb re-called the multiplex PCR reads with MiXCR. Of over 70,000 distinct CDR3 sequences detected, roughly 30% appear once; the ten largest clones hold more than 7%. Sequenced material: axillary lymph node tissue. This receptor was taken from a female donor with breast cancer. Some clones in this sample may be carry-over from other donors' samples. This chain connects TRBV11-2 to TRBJ2-5; 9 nucleotides line up with TRBD2. The DNA for the CDR3 is TGTGCCAGCAGCTTTGCGGGAGGGCCGGAGACCCAGTACTTC. Its protein is CASSFAGGPETQYF.